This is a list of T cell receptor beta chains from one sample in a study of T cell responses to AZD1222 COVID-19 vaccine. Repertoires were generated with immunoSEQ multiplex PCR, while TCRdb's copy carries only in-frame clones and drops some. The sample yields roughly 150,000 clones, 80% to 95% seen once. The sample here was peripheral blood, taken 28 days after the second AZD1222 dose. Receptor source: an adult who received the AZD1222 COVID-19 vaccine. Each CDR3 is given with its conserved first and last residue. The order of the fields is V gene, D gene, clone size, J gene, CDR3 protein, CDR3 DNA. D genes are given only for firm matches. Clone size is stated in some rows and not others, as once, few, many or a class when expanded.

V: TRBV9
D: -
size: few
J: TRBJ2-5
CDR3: CASARGQETQYF
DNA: TGTGCCAGCGCACGGGGGCAAGAGACCCAGTACTTC

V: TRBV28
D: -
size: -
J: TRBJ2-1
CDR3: CASSFLLGNEQFF
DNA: TGTGCCAGCAGTTTCTTGTTAGGGAACGAGCAGTTCTTC

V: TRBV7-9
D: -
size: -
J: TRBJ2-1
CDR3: CASSFGSNNEQFF
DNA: TGTGCCAGCAGCTTCGGGTCCAACAATGAGCAGTTCTTC

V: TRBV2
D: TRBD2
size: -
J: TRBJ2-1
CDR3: CASSAQRGGQYEQFF
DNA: TGTGCCAGCAGTGCTCAGCGGGGGGGGCAATATGAGCAGTTCTTC

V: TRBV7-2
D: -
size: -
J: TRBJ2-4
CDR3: CASLEDLAKNIQYF
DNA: TGTGCCAGCCTTGAAGACCTAGCCAAAAACATTCAGTACTTC

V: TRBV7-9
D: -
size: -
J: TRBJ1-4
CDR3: CASSLSGVGEKLFF
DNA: TGTGCCAGCAGCTTATCAGGTGTTGGTGAAAAACTGTTTTTT

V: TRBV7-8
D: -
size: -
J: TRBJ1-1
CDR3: CASSLAKGMNTEAFF
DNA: TGTGCCAGCAGCTTAGCGAAGGGGATGAACACTGAAGCTTTCTTT

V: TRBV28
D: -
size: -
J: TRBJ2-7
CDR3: CASRPRGYEQYF
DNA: TGTGCCAGCAGGCCCCGAGGCTACGAGCAGTACTTC

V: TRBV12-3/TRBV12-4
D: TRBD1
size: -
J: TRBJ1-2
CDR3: CASSQGAVGYTF
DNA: TGTGCCAGCAGTCAGGGGGCAGTTGGCTACACCTTC

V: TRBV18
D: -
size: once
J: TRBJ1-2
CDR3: CASSPATSLNYGYTF
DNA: TGTGCCAGCTCACCCGCCACCTCTCTTAACTATGGCTACACCTTC

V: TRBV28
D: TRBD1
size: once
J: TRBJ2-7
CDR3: CASWDSGREQYF
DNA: TGTGCCAGCTGGGACAGCGGTAGGGAGCAGTACTTC

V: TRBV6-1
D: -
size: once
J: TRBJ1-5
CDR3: CASSETPGNNQPQHF
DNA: TGTGCCAGCAGTGAAACACCAGGGAACAATCAGCCCCAGCATTTT

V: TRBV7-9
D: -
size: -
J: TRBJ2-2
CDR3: CASSLGDSSGELFF
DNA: TGTGCCAGCAGCTTAGGGGATTCGAGCGGGGAGCTGTTTTTT

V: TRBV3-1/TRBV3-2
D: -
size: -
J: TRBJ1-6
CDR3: CASSHSSGGGGHQRSPLHF
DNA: TGTGCCAGCAGCCACTCGAGCGGGGGGGGCGGACACCAAAGATCACCCCTCCACTTT

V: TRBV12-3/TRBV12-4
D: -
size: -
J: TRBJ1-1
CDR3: CASSSETEAFF
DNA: TGTGCCAGCAGTTCCGAGACTGAAGCTTTCTTT

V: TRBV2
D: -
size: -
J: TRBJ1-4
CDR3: CASSEWGSRGEKLFF
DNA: TGTGCCAGCAGTGAATGGGGAAGTAGGGGTGAAAAACTGTTTTTT

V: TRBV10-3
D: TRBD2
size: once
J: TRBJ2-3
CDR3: CAIRGGSGRSGTDTQYF
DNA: TGTGCCATCCGGGGAGGTAGCGGGAGAAGCGGAACAGATACGCAGTATTTT

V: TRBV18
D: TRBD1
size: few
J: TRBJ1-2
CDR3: CASSPETGVIGGYTF
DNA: TGTGCCAGCTCACCGGAGACAGGGGTCATCGGGGGCTACACCTTC

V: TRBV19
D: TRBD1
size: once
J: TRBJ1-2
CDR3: CASSREGQGTYTF
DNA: TGTGCCAGTAGTAGGGAGGGACAGGGGACCTACACCTTC

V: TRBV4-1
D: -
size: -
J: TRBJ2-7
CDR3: CASSQGVFSRGEQYF
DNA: TGCGCCAGCAGCCAAGGGGTTTTCAGTCGGGGCGAGCAGTACTTC

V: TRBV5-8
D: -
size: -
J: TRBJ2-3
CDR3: CASCPADTTDTQYF
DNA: TGTGCCAGCTGCCCGGCGGACACCACAGATACGCAGTATTTT

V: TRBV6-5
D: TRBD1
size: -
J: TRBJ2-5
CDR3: CATLRPGGQETQYF
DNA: TGTGCCACCCTCCGGCCAGGGGGCCAAGAGACCCAGTACTTC

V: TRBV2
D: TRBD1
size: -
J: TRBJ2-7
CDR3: CASIQQGASYEQYF
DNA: TGTGCCAGCATACAGCAGGGGGCTTCCTACGAGCAGTACTTC

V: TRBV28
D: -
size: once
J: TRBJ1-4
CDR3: CASSLTQVLNEKLFF
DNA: TGTGCCAGCAGTTTAACCCAGGTCCTTAATGAAAAACTGTTTTTT

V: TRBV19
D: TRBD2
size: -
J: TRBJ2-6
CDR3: CASTLRAGDGANVLTF
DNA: TGTGCCAGTACCTTAAGGGCGGGGGATGGGGCCAACGTCCTGACTTTC

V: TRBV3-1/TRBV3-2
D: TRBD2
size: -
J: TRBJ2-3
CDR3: CASSQQLAVDTQYF
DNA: TGTGCCAGCAGCCAACAACTAGCGGTAGATACGCAGTATTTT

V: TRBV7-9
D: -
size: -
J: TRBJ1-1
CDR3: CASSFSREITEAFF
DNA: TGTGCCAGCAGCTTCTCCAGGGAAATAACTGAAGCTTTCTTT

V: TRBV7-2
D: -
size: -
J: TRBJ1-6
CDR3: CASSSGGTVYNSPLHF
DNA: TGTGCCAGCAGCTCGGGGGGGACGGTATATAATTCACCCCTCCACTTT

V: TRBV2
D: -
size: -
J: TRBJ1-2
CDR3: CASRVPGTFLSNYGYTF
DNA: TGTGCCAGCAGAGTCCCCGGGACATTTCTCTCTAACTATGGCTACACCTTC

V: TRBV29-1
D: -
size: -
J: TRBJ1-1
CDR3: CSVTPGFNTEAFF
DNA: TGCAGCGTTACACCGGGGTTTAACACTGAAGCTTTCTTT

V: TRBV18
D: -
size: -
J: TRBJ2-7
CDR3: CASSPPDTYEQYF
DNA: TGTGCCAGCTCACCACCTGATACCTACGAGCAGTACTTC

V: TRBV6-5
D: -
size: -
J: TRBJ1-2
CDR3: CASSFRDPRGYGYTF
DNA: TGTGCCAGCAGTTTCCGGGACCCGAGAGGGTATGGCTACACCTTC

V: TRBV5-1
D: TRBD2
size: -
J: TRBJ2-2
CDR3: CASTLAGGQGTGELFF
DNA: TGCGCCAGCACCCTAGCGGGAGGGCAGGGCACCGGGGAGCTGTTTTTT

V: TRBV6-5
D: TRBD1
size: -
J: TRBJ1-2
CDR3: CASSFGQGALLGYTF
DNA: TGTGCCAGCAGTTTTGGACAGGGGGCTTTACTTGGCTACACCTTC

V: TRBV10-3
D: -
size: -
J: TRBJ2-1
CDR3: CAISVQSYNEQFF
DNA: TGTGCCATCAGTGTTCAATCCTACAATGAGCAGTTCTTC

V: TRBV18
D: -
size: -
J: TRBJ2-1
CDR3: CASSPDTGATWGEQFF
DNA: TGTGCCAGCTCACCAGATACCGGAGCTACCTGGGGTGAGCAGTTCTTC

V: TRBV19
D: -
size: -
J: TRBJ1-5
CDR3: CASGDGQFNQPQHF
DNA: TGTGCCAGTGGGGACGGACAGTTCAATCAGCCCCAGCATTTT

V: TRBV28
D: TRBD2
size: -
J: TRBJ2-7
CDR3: CASSSAARAGDKYEQYF
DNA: TGTGCCAGCAGCTCAGCCGCCAGAGCGGGAGATAAATACGAGCAGTACTTC

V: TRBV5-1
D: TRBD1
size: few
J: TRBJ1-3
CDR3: CASSQGEPSGNTIYF
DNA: TGCGCCAGCAGCCAGGGGGAGCCTTCTGGAAACACCATATATTTT

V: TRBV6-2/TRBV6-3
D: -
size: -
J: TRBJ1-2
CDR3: CASSYPDRGAVGGYTF
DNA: TGTGCCAGCAGTTACCCTGACAGAGGGGCAGTCGGCGGCTACACCTTC

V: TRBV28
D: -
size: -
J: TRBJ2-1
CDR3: CALSRTYNEQFF
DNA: TGTGCCCTCTCGAGAACCTACAATGAGCAGTTCTTC

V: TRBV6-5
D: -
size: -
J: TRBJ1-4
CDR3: CASSPNRQANEKLFF
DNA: TGTGCCAGCAGTCCGAATCGACAGGCGAATGAAAAACTGTTTTTT

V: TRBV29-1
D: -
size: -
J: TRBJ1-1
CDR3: CSVGGLSMNTEAFF
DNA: TGCAGCGTTGGAGGACTAAGCATGAACACTGAAGCTTTCTTT

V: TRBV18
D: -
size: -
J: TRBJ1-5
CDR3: CASSPQGTVGGNQPQHF
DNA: TGTGCCAGCTCACCACAGGGAACCGTCGGGGGCAATCAGCCCCAGCATTTT

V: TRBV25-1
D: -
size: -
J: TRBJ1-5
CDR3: CASISTRERAKPQHF
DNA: TGTGCCAGCATCTCTACGCGCGAGAGGGCTAAGCCCCAGCATTTT